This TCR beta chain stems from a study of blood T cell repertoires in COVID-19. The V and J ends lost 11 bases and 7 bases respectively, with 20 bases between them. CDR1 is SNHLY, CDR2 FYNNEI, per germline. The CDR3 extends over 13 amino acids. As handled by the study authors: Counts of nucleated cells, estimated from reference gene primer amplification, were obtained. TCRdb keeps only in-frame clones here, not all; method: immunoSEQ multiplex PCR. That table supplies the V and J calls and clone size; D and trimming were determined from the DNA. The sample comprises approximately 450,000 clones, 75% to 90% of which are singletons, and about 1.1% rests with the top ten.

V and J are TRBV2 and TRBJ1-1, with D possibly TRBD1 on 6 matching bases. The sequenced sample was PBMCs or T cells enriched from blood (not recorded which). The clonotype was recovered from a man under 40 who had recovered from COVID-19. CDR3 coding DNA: TGTGCCGTCCGCGGACAGAAGAAAAGTGAAGCTTTCTTT. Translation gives CAVRGQKKSEAFF.